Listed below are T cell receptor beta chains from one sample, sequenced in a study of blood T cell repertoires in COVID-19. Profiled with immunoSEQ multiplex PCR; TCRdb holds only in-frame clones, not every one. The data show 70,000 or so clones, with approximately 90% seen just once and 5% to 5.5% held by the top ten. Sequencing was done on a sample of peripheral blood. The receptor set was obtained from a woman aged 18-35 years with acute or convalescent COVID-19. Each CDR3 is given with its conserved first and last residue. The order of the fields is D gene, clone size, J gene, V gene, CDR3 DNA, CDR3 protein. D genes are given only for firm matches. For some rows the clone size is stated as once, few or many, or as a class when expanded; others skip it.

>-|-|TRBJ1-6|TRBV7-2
TGTGCCAGCAGCTCCCGGACAGTAAACTATAATTCACCCCTCCACTTT
CASSSRTVNYNSPLHF
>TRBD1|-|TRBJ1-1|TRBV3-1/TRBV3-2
TGTGCCAGCGGACAGGGGGCCCGGGACACTGAAGCTTTCTTT
CASGQGARDTEAFF
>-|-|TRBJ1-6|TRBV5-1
TGCGCCAGCAGGGGGCAAGAGACCCTCCACTTT
CASRGQETLHF
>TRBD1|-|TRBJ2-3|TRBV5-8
TGTGCCAGCAGCTTGGGGACAGGGGGCTTGGATACGCAGTATTTT
CASSLGTGGLDTQYF
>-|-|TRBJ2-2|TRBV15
TGTGCCACCAGCAGAGTCCTAGCTGGGGAGCTGTTTTTT
CATSRVLAGELFF
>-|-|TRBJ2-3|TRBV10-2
TGCGCCAGCACGATGAACAGGCTAGGCACAGATACGCAGTATTTT
CASTMNRLGTDTQYF
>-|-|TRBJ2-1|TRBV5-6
TGTGCCAGCAGCTTGGCCGTGGAGGGGGCGGGTGAGCAGTTCTTC
CASSLAVEGAGEQFF
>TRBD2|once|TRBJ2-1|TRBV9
TGTGCCAGCAGCCAAACTAGCGGGAGTACCAATGAGCAGTTCTTC
CASSQTSGSTNEQFF
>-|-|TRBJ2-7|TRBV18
TGTGCCAGCTCACCGGGACAATACTACGAGCAGTACTTC
CASSPGQYYEQYF
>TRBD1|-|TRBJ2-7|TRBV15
TGTGCCACCAGCAGAGAGCGGGACAGGGGCTACGAGCAGTACTTC
CATSRERDRGYEQYF
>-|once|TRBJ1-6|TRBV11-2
TGTGCCAGCAGCCATGGACAGTTCTTCTCCTATAATTCACCCCTCCACTTT
CASSHGQFFSYNSPLHF
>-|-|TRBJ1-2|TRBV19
TGCTCAGGGTCTTTCGAGCGTCACTATGGCTACACCTTC
CSGSFERHYGYTF
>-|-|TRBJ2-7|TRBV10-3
TGTGCCATCTCCGGACAGAACTACGAGCAGTACTTC
CAISGQNYEQYF
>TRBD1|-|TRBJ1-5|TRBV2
TGTGCCAGCTCAAACCTGGACAGGTTTAATCAGCCCCAGCATTTT
CASSNLDRFNQPQHF
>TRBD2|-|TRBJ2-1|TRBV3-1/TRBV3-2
TGTGCCAGCAGCCTGCCGGGACTAGCGGGGGAGAAACGTTACAATGAGCAGTTCTTC
CASSLPGLAGEKRYNEQFF
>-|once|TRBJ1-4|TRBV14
TGTGCCAGCAGCCTCCCAGGAGGCGGACGAAAACTGTTTTTT
CASSLPGGGRKLFF
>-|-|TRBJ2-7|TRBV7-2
TGTGCCAGCAGCCCAGAGGACAGACATACCTACGAGCAGTACTTC
CASSPEDRHTYEQYF
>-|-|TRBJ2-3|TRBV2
TGTGCCAGCAGGGACAACGAGCGACCGACAGATACGCAGTATTTT
CASRDNERPTDTQYF
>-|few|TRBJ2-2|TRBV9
TGTGCCAGCAGCGTAAATACGGTAAACACCGGGGAGCTGTTTTTT
CASSVNTVNTGELFF
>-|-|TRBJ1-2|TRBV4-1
TGCGCCAGCAGCCAAGGTTTGGGGGGTGCTAATACCGCCGATGGCTACACCTTC
CASSQGLGGANTADGYTF
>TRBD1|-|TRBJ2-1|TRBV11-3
TGTGCCAGCAGCTTGGGACAGGGCACTAACAATGAGCAGTTCTTC
CASSLGQGTNNEQFF
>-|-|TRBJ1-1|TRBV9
TGTGCCAGCAGCACGGACGGGATGAACACTGAAGCTTTCTTT
CASSTDGMNTEAFF
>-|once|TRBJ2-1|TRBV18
TGTGCCAGCTCACCCCCTAGGGCGGGGAGCTCCTACAATGAGCAGTTCTTC
CASSPPRAGSSYNEQFF
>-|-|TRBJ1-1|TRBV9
TGTGCCAGCAGCGTAGGTGGTGACAGCAAAGCTTTCTTT
CASSVGGDSKAFF